This TCR beta chain was recorded in a study of cytomegalovirus exposure and HLA in healthy donors. The study, taken as a whole, reports: Based on reports, TCR beta sequences accurately predicted HLA-A and HLA-B alleles for most subjects. A later analysis showed TCR association rates differing by HLA locus, peaking at DRB1 and lowest at HLA-C.

PCR used 60 Vbeta primers and 13 Jbeta primers. The method was immunoSEQ multiplex PCR; TCRdb's version includes in-frame clones alone and lacks a portion of them. This table has 100,000 to 150,000 clones, approximately 70% appearing once. This clone was detected only a few times. The antigen remains unidentified. This cohort consisted of healthy bone marrow donors. The clonotype was recovered from a woman between 55 and 75 years old in good health and CMV-seropositive. The material sequenced was PBMCs.

CDR3 DNA sequence: TGTGCCAGCAGCCCCCCCCGTTCGGGAGGTAACTATGGCTACACCTTC. Translating it yields CASSPPRSGGNYGYTF. V gene TRBV11-1 combines with J gene TRBJ1-2; D unresolved. V was pared by 5 bases and J by 1 base, with 17 bases between. Looked up from germline, CDR1 is SGHAT and CDR2 is FQDESV (reference sequence). This CDR3 is 16 amino acids long.